This is a list of T cell receptor beta chains from one sample in a study of T cell changes during pregnancy in multiple sclerosis. Measured with immunoSEQ multiplex PCR; TCRdb has only the in-frame clones, and not every one. The sample holds more than 35,000 clones, more than 85% seen once. The sample here was CD8+ T cells from peripheral blood mononuclear cells, taken after pregnancy. These receptors all come from a female donor with multiple sclerosis, enrolled in a pregnancy study. Both conserved end residues are part of each CDR3. Each record gives: V gene, J gene, CDR3 protein.

V: TRBV7-8
J: TRBJ2-7
CDR3: CASSLEALGTGSYEQYF

V: TRBV4-1
J: TRBJ1-1
CDR3: CASSQESGGKAFF

V: TRBV6-1
J: TRBJ2-2
CDR3: CASRAGDTGELFF

V: TRBV27
J: TRBJ2-3
CDR3: CASSLELSYTDTQYF

V: TRBV6-5
J: TRBJ2-7
CDR3: CASSFLQGDEQYF

V: TRBV7-3
J: TRBJ1-1
CDR3: CASSLSERGGDTEAFF

V: TRBV19
J: TRBJ2-1
CDR3: CAGPGTSGRSSYNEQFF

V: TRBV30
J: TRBJ2-3
CDR3: CAWSGGGRNVWDTQYF

V: TRBV11-2
J: TRBJ1-3
CDR3: CASSLDHSTAPLGNTIYF

V: TRBV15
J: TRBJ1-1
CDR3: CATSRDLPGELNTEAFF

V: TRBV4-1
J: TRBJ2-3
CDR3: CASSYGTSGSTDTQYF

V: TRBV19
J: TRBJ1-1
CDR3: CASSGPGTPGAEAFF

V: TRBV29-1
J: TRBJ1-1
CDR3: CSVNGRNTEAFF

V: TRBV27
J: TRBJ1-3
CDR3: CASRPRASTSSGNTIYF

V: TRBV19
J: TRBJ2-1
CDR3: CASSIASLGVAGGNEQFF

V: TRBV27
J: TRBJ2-1
CDR3: CASSLTGNEQFF

V: TRBV6-1
J: TRBJ2-1
CDR3: CASSELTGGYNEQFF

V: TRBV5-8
J: TRBJ1-1
CDR3: CASSAGRALSTEAFF

V: TRBV6-1
J: TRBJ1-1
CDR3: CASSEGAGLFTEAFF

V: TRBV4-1
J: TRBJ2-5
CDR3: CASSQEGLAVTKETQYF